The clone carrying this T cell receptor beta chain was counted a few times. Deletions cut 6 bases from V and 7 bases from J, with 16 bases between. The germline V gene encodes CDR1 DFQATT and CDR2 SNEGSKA (reference sequence). The CDR3 has 13 amino acids. PCR was performed a second time for about 6 to 12 cycles using a sample-barcoded 5' primer and a J-beta primer mix. TCRdb recomputed calls from the 5' RACE reads with MiXCR, one row per CDR3 protein. The data contain more than 1,000,000 distinct CDR3 sequences, approximately 25% of them singletons. This record comes from a study of blood T cells in healthy people across ages. The same sample was also studied in work on T cells of mothers and their children. As that study records: Donors comprised a few healthy Caucasian mothers plus their six children.

Specimen: blood. The chain links TRBV20-1 to TRBJ2-1, with unresolved D. The receptor's source is a girl aged 2-10 years in good health. CDR3 sequence: CSANLLAANEQFF. The CDR3 DNA is TGCAGTGCCAACCTGCTGGCCGCGAATGAGCAGTTCTTC.